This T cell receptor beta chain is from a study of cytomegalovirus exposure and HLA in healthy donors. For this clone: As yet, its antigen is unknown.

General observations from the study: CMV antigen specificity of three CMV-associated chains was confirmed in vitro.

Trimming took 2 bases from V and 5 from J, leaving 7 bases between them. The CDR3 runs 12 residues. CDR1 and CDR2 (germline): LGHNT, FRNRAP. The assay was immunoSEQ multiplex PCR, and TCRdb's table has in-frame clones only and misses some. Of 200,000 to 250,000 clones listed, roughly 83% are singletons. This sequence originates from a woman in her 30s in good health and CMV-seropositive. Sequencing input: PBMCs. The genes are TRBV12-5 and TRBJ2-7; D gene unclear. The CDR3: CASGLFQDEQYF. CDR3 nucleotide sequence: TGTGCTAGTGGTTTGTTCCAAGACGAGCAGTACTTC. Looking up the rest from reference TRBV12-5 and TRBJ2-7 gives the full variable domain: DARVTQTPRHKVTEMGQEVTMRCQPILGHNTVFWYRQTMMQGLELLAYFRNRAPLDDSGMPKDRFSAEMPDATLATLKIQPSEPRDSAVYFCASGLFQDEQYFGPGTRLTVT.